Listed below are T cell receptor beta chains from one sample, sequenced in a study of T-cell memory formation after mild COVID-19. TCRdb independently ran MiXCR on the 5' RACE reads; one entry per CDR3 protein. The sample includes under 550,000 distinct CDR3 sequences, roughly 18% of them seen just once. Input material: PBMCs or a T cell subset sorted from them (not recorded which). Every receptor here comes from a man in his late teens or twenties who had mild COVID-19 (a few samples of this study predate the infection). Cell type and time point are not known. The CDR3 runs from the conserved cysteine through the conserved F or W. The D gene is left open where the match is weak. Clone size appears in some rows only: once, few, many, or a class for an expanded clone.

j_gene | v_gene | abundance | d_gene | CDR3nt | CDR3aa
TRBJ2-2 | TRBV4-2 | . | . | TGTGCCAGCAGCCAAGAAGGAGTAGAGAGCAGACCGAACACCGGGGAGCTGTTTTTT | CASSQEGVESRPNTGELFF
TRBJ2-7 | TRBV18 | . | . | TGTGCCAGCTCCGGGACCCTCTACGAGCAGTACTTC | CASSGTLYEQYF
TRBJ2-3 | TRBV6-2/TRBV6-3 | . | . | TGTGCCAGCGGGAGGGGGTCGGATACGCAGTATTTT | CASGRGSDTQYF
TRBJ1-1 | TRBV11-1 | . | TRBD1 | TGTGCCAGCAGCAGGGACAGGCAAGAAGCTTTCTTT | CASSRDRQEAFF
TRBJ1-1 | TRBV7-9 | . | . | TGTGCCAGCAGCTTCGGCCACGAGGGTGGCACTGAAGCTTTCTTT | CASSFGHEGGTEAFF
TRBJ2-1 | TRBV2 | few | . | TGTGCCAGCAGTGCTCGGCAGGGGGGCGAGCAGTTCTTC | CASSARQGGEQFF
TRBJ2-1 | TRBV7-2 | few | . | TGTGCCAGCGGGATGTCTAGGACAGACTACAATGAGCAGTTCTTC | CASGMSRTDYNEQFF
TRBJ1-6 | TRBV5-4 | . | TRBD1 | TGTGCCAGCAGCCCAAAAGGGACAGCGGGAAGTAATTCACCCCTCCACTTT | CASSPKGTAGSNSPLHF
TRBJ2-5 | TRBV7-2 | . | . | TGTGCCAGCAGCCCACAAAAAGAGACCCAGTACTTC | CASSPQKETQYF
TRBJ2-7 | TRBV7-2 | many | TRBD2 | TGTGCCAGCAGCTATAATAGCGGGGGGCCCTACGAGCAGTACTTC | CASSYNSGGPYEQYF
TRBJ2-3 | TRBV7-2 | . | . | TGTGCCAGCAGCTTAGAGAAATGGGGCCAGGCAGATACGCAGTATTTT | CASSLEKWGQADTQYF
TRBJ1-3 | TRBV25-1 | . | . | TGTGCCAGCAGTGTAAGTTACAACTCTGGAAACACCATATATTTT | CASSVSYNSGNTIYF
TRBJ2-5 | TRBV5-1 | few | TRBD1 | TGCGCCAGCAGACCCGGGACAGGTGGGGAGACCCAGTACTTC | CASRPGTGGETQYF
TRBJ2-2 | TRBV6-5 | . | . | TGTGCCAGCAGTTATCTCTGGAGGTATTCGAGAACCGGGGAGCTGTTTTTT | CASSYLWRYSRTGELFF
TRBJ1-5 | TRBV5-1 | . | TRBD1 | TGCGCCAGCACACCCGGGACAGGGAATCAGCCCCAGCATTTT | CASTPGTGNQPQHF
TRBJ2-1 | TRBV7-9 | few | TRBD2 | TGTGCCAGCAGCGCCCAACTAGCGGGGGGTTACAATGAGCAGTTCTTC | CASSAQLAGGYNEQFF
TRBJ1-1 | TRBV4-2 | few | . | TGTGCCAGCAGCCAAGTTAGGGACACTGAAGCTTTCTTT | CASSQVRDTEAFF
TRBJ2-5 | TRBV4-3 | few | . | TGCGCCAGCAGCCAAGACGTTTGGGTGGGTCAAGAGACCCAGTACTTC | CASSQDVWVGQETQYF
TRBJ2-3 | TRBV12-3/TRBV12-4 | few | . | TGTGCCAGCAGTTTAGGGGGCGAGTCGGATACGCAGTATTTT | CASSLGGESDTQYF
TRBJ1-2 | TRBV4-2 | . | TRBD1 | TGTGCCAGCAGCCAGATCCGGGACAGTAACTATGGCTACACCTTC | CASSQIRDSNYGYTF
TRBJ2-1 | TRBV4-3 | few | . | TGCGCCAGCAGCCAAGCCCTTCGAGGGGATGCCTACAATGAGCAGTTCTTC | CASSQALRGDAYNEQFF
TRBJ1-2 | TRBV6-6 | . | . | TGTGCCAGCAGTACCACGGGCTACACCTTC | CASSTTGYTF
TRBJ1-1 | TRBV7-9 | few | . | TGTGCCAGCAGCTTAGGAGGTTTGTCAGGGGATTCTGAAGCTTTCTTT | CASSLGGLSGDSEAFF
TRBJ2-5 | TRBV18 | . | . | TGTGCCAGCTCACCACCGGGGACCTACCTGAAAGAGACCCAGTACTTC | CASSPPGTYLKETQYF
TRBJ2-7 | TRBV12-5 | . | . | TGTGCTAGTGGTTTGTTTGGAACCTACGAGCAGTACTTC | CASGLFGTYEQYF
TRBJ2-6 | TRBV5-1 | . | . | TGCGCCAGCAGACTTGGAGGGCAGGGGCATGGGGCCAACGTCCTGACTTTC | CASRLGGQGHGANVLTF
TRBJ2-3 | TRBV7-9 | many | . | TGTGCCAGCAGCTTATACCCGCAGGGGCACAGAAACACAGATACGCAGTATTTT | CASSLYPQGHRNTDTQYF
TRBJ1-6 | TRBV7-9 | . | . | TGTGCCAGCAGGTTGGGGGGAAATTCACCCCTCCACTTT | CASRLGGNSPLHF
TRBJ2-5 | TRBV6-6 | . | TRBD2 | TGTGCCAGCAGTGGAGCGGGGGGGCCGTCCGGGGAGACCCAGTACTTC | CASSGAGGPSGETQYF
TRBJ2-5 | TRBV5-1 | . | . | TGCGCCAGCAGCTTCTTCGGCCAAGAGACCCAGTACTTC | CASSFFGQETQYF
TRBJ2-1 | TRBV10-3 | few | TRBD1 | TGTGCCATCAGTGAGACGGACAGGGGCTACAATGAGCAGTTCTTC | CAISETDRGYNEQFF
TRBJ1-1 | TRBV6-5 | few | . | TGTGCCAGCAGACAAATGACAGTCACTGAAGCTTTCTTT | CASRQMTVTEAFF
TRBJ2-7 | TRBV6-5 | . | . | TGTGCCAGCAGTTACGGCGTCGGGGGACCCTACGAGCAGTACTTC | CASSYGVGGPYEQYF